Each of the 8 T cell receptor beta chains below was sequenced from the same sample in a study of blood T cells in healthy people across ages. For the second PCR, which ran for about 7 to 11 cycles, a sample-barcoded 5' primer and a J-beta primer mix were used. One entry per CDR3 protein, called by TCRdb with MiXCR from the 5' RACE reads. The sample includes around 1,500,000 distinct CDR3 sequences, about 28% of them seen just once. Specimen: blood. The receptor set was obtained from a woman in her twenties or thirties in good health.

This clonotype was counted between two and nine times. The V call is TRBV7-8, the J call TRBJ2-1; D ambiguous. The CDR3 consists of 16 residues. V lost 7 bases and J lost 8, with 24 bases in between. The germline CDR1 and CDR2 sequences are SGHVS and FQNEAQ. CDR3 DNA: TGTGCCAGCATCTTCCGCTCCAGTCTAGTACAATATGAGCAGTTCTTC. Residues: CASIFRSSLVQYEQFF. The full variable domain, with the rest looked up from reference TRBV7-8 and TRBJ2-1, is GAGVSQSPRYKVAKRGQDVALRCDPISGHVSLFWYQQALGQGPEFLTYFQNEAQLDKSGLPSDRFFAERPEGSVSTLKIQRTQQEDSAVYLCASIFRSSLVQYEQFFGPGTRLTVL.

This clonotype has more than one count but fewer than ten. The CDR3 loop is CASSSPLSNRERQFF. As DNA, the CDR3 is TGTGCCAGCAGTTCTCCGCTATCAAACAGGGAGAGGCAGTTCTTC. The gene calls are TRBV27 and TRBJ2-1; possibly TRBD1 for D (6 bases). From germline, CDR1 is MNHEY and CDR2 SMNVEV (reference sequence). The V gene lost 4 bases and the J gene lost 12 bases, with 22 bases spanning the gap. The length of the CDR3 is 15 residues.

The chain uses TRBV7-9 and TRBJ2-5; D is possibly TRBD1 (6 bases). The V end lost 5 bases, the J end lost 5 bases, and 18 bases lay between the germline ends. CDR3 length: 15 residues. In germline, CDR1 is SEHNR, CDR2 FQNEAQ (reference sequence). The chain's CDR3 is CASSRSPGQSETQYF. For the CDR3, the DNA is TGTGCCAGCAGCCGCTCCCCCGGACAGTCGGAGACCCAGTACTTC.

CDR3 region: CASSPGTVITDTQYF. In DNA form, the CDR3 reads TGTGCCAGCAGCCCAGGGACAGTCATTACAGATACGCAGTATTTT. V usage is TRBV7-9 and J usage is TRBJ2-3, with 7 nucleotides matching TRBD1. This CDR3 has 15 amino acids. Germline V gene lookup returns CDR1 SEHNR and CDR2 FQNEAQ (reference sequence). Trimming took 5 bases from V and 3 from J; bases not matched to a gene: 8.

The CDR3 coding sequence is TGTGCCAGCTCACCAATGACAAGTGGACGGGAAGCTTTCTTT. Translating gives CASSPMTSGREAFF. This rearrangement joins TRBV18 to TRBJ1-1; D uncertain. The germline V and J ends were trimmed by 2 bases and 8 bases, with 15 bases remaining between them. This CDR3 contains 14 residues. Per germline, CDR1 KGHSH and CDR2 LQKENI.

The chain joins TRBV5-1 to TRBJ2-3; no reliable D call. Germline CDR1 SGHRS, CDR2 YFSETQ. This CDR3 region has 13 residues. Trimming cost V 2 bases and J 1 base, with 5 bases left between them. This CDR3 reads CASSFNRTDTQYF. In DNA form, the CDR3 reads TGCGCCAGCAGCTTTAACCGCACAGATACGCAGTATTTT. The full variable domain, completed using reference TRBV5-1 and TRBJ2-3, is KAGVTQTPRYLIKTRGQQVTLSCSPISGHRSVSWYQQTPGQGLQFLFEYFSETQRNKGNFPGRFSGRQFSNSRSEMNVSTLELGDSALYLCASSFNRTDTQYFGPGTRLTVL.

There are a few counts of this clonotype. This sequence joins TRBV6-6 and TRBJ1-2; D is unclear. V lost 3 bases and J lost 3, with 8 bases in between. The CDR3 has 13 residues. Per the germline V gene, CDR1 is MNHNY and CDR2 is SVGAGI (reference sequence). The DNA for the CDR3 is TGTGCCAGCAGTTATGCCAGAGACTATGGCTACACCTTC. Translation gives CASSYARDYGYTF.

This clonotype has just a few counts. The chain combines TRBV20-1 with TRBJ2-7; perhaps TRBD2 as D (6 bases). TRBJ2-5 explains the end of the DNA better; the J call may be wrong. This CDR3 has 14 amino acids. CDR1 is DFQATT and CDR2 is SNEGSKA in the germline V gene (reference sequence). Here the CDR3 DNA reads TGCAGTGCGAACCGACTAGTCTTTGGTGAGACCCAGTACTTC. It specifies CSANRLVFGETQYF.